The T cell receptor (beta chain) described here comes from a study of T cells in Graves' hyperthyroidism and ophthalmopathy. Study-level information: At the time of initial diagnosis and before any treatment, peripheral blood was collected.

Clinicians diagnosed patients from clinical symptoms, serum thyroxine and TRAb, thyroid ultrasound and orbital computed tomography. This clonotype was detected only a few times. The antigen is not known. Broader study findings: A model using 13 V-J features told ophthalmopathy apart from stable hyperthyroidism.

Amplified TCR beta CDR3 regions came from RNA transcripts. The HTBI primer set served for first-round RT-PCR of the TCR CDR3. One entry per CDR3 protein results from TCRdb running MiXCR on the multiplex PCR reads. The sample has some 500,000 distinct CDR3 sequences, around 15% seen once. Sequenced material: blood. This clonotype originated in a woman between 18 and 29 years old with Graves' hyperthyroidism.

In nucleotides, the CDR3 is TGTGCCAGCAGGGGGACTAGCGGGAGGTCCCGTCGTATTCCCAATGAGCAGTTCTTC. As protein: CASRGTSGRSRRIPNEQFF. The chain joins TRBV6-2 or TRBV6-3 to TRBJ2-1, with 15 bases identical to TRBD2. The CDR3 sequence is 19 residues long. V was pared by 6 bases and J by 6 bases, with 15 bases of the junction left unmatched. Germline CDR1 reads MNHEY; CDR2 reads SVGEGT.